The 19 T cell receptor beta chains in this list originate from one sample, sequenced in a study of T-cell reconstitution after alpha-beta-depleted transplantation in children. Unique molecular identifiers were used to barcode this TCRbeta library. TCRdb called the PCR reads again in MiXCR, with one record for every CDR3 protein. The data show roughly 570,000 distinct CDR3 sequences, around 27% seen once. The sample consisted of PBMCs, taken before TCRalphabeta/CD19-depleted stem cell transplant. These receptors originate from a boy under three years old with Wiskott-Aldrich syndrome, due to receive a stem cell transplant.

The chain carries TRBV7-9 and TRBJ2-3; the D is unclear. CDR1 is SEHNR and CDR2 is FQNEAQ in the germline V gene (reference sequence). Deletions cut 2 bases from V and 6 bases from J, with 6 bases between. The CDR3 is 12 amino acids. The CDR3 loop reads CASSLQRDTQYF. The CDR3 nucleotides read TGTGCCAGCAGCTTACAACGTGATACGCAGTATTTT.

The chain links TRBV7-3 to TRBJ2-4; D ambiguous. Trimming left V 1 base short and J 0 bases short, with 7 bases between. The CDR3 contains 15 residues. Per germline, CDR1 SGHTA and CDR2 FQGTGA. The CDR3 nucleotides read TGTGCCAGCAGCTTAATCCCGGCAGCCAAAAACATTCAGTACTTC. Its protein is CASSLIPAAKNIQYF.

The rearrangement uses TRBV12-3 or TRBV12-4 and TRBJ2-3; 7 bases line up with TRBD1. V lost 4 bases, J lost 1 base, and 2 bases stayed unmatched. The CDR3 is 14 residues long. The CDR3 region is CASSWDRGTDTQYF. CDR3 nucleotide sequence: TGTGCCAGCAGTTGGGACAGAGGCACAGATACGCAGTATTTT.

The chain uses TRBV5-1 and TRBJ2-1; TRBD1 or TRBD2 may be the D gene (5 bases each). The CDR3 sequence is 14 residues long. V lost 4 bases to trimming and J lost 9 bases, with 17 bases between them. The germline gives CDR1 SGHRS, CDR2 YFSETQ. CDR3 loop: CASSRLGTDLEQFF. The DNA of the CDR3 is TGCGCCAGCAGCCGGCTAGGGACCGACCTTGAGCAGTTCTTC. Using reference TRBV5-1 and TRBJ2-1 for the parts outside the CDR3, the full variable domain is KAGVTQTPRYLIKTRGQQVTLSCSPISGHRSVSWYQQTPGQGLQFLFEYFSETQRNKGNFPGRFSGRQFSNSRSEMNVSTLELGDSALYLCASSRLGTDLEQFFGPGTRLTVL.

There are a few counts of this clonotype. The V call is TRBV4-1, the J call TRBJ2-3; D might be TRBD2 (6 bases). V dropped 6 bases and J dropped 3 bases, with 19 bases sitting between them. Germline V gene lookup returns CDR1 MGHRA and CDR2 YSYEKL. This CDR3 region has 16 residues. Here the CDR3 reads CASRPLLRDLTDTQYF. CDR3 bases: TGCGCCAGCAGGCCCCTCCTCCGGGACTTGACAGATACGCAGTATTTT.

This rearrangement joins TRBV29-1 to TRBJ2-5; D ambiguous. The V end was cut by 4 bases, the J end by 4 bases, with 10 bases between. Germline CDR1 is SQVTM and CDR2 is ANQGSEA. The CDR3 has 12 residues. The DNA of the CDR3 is TGCAGCGTTGGTCCGGTCGGAGAGACCCAGTACTTC. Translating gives CSVGPVGETQYF.

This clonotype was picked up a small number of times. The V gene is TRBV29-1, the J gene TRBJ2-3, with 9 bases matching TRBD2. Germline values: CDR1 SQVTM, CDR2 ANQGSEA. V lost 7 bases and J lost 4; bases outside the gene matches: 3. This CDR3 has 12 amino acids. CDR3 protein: CSGGRAADTQYF. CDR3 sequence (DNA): TGCAGCGGCGGGAGGGCCGCAGATACGCAGTATTTT.

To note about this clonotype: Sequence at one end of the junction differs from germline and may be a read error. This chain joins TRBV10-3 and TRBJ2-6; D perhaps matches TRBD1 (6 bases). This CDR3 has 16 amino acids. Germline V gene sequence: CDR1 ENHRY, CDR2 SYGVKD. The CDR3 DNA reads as TGTGCCATCAGAGCAGGGGCAGGCTCTTGGGCCAACGTCCTGACTTTC. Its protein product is CAIRAGAGSWANVLTF.

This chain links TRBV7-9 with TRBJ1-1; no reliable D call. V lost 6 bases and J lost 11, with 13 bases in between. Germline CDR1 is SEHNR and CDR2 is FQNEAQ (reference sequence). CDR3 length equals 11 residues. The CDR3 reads CASSSDHSAFF. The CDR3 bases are TGTGCCAGCAGTTCGGACCATTCGGCTTTCTTT.

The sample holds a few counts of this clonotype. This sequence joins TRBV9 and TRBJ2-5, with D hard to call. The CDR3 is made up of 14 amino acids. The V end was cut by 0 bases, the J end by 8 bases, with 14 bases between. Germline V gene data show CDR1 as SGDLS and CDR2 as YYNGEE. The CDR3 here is CASSVEVTSGTQYF. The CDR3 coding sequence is TGTGCCAGCAGCGTAGAGGTCACCTCAGGAACCCAGTACTTC.

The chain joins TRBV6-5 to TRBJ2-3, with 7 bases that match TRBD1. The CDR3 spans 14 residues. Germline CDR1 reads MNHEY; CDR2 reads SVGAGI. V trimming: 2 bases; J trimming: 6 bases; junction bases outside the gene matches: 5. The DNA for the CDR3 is TGTGCCAGCAGTTACCGCGACAGGGTTGATACGCAGTATTTT. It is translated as CASSYRDRVDTQYF.

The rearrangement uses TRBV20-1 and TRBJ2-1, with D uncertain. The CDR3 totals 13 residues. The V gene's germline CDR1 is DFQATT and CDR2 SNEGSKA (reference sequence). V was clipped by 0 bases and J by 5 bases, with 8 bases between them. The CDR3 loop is CSAREGSDNEQFF. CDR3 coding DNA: TGCAGTGCTAGAGAAGGGTCGGACAATGAGCAGTTCTTC.

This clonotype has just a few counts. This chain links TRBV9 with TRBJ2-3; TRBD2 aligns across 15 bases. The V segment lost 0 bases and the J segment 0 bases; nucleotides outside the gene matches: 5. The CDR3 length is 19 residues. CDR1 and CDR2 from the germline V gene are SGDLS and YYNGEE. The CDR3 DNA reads TGTGCCAGCAGCGTAGGTCTCGGACTAGCGGGAGGGAGCACAGATACGCAGTATTTT. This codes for CASSVGLGLAGGSTDTQYF. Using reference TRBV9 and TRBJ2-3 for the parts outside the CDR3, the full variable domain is DSGVTQTPKHLITATGQRVTLRCSPRSGDLSVYWYQQSLDQGLQFLIQYYNGEERAKGNILERFSAQQFPDLHSELNLSSLELGDSALYFCASSVGLGLAGGSTDTQYFGPGTRLTVL.

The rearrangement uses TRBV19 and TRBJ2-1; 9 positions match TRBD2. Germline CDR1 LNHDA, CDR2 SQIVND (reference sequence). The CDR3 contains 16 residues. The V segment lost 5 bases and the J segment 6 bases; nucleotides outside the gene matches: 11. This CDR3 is CASSPPASGNSNEQFF. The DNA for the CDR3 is TGTGCCAGTAGTCCCCCGGCTAGCGGGAATAGCAATGAGCAGTTCTTC.

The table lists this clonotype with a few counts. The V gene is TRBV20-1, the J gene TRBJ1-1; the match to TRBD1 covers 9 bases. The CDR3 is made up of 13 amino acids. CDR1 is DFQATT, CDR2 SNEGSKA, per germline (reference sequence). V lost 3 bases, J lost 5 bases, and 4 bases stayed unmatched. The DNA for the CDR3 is TGCAGTGCTAGGGACAGGGGTGGAACTGAAGCTTTCTTT. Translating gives CSARDRGGTEAFF.

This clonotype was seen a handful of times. CDR3 residues: CASSPDPMRNEQFF. The CDR3 nucleotides are TGTGCCAGCAGCCCTGATCCTATGCGCAATGAGCAGTTCTTC. The chain has TRBV5-5 and TRBJ2-1; no clear D gene. V lost 4 bases and J 6 bases, leaving 14 bases between the germline ends. The CDR3 consists of 14 residues. In germline, CDR1 is SGHKS, CDR2 YYEKEE (reference sequence). Together with reference TRBV5-5 and TRBJ2-1, the CDR3 gives the full variable domain: DAGVTQSPTHLIKTRGQQVTLRCSPISGHKSVSWYQQVLGQGPQFIFQYYEKEERGRGNFPDRFSARQFPNYSSELNVNALLLGDSALYLCASSPDPMRNEQFFGPGTRLTVL.

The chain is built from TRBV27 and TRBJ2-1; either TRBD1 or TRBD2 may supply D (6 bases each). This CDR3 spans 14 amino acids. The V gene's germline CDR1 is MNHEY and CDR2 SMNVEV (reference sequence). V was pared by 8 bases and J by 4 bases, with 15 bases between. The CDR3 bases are TGTGCCAGCGCCCAGGAGGGACATTACAATGAGCAGTTCTTC. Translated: CASAQEGHYNEQFF.

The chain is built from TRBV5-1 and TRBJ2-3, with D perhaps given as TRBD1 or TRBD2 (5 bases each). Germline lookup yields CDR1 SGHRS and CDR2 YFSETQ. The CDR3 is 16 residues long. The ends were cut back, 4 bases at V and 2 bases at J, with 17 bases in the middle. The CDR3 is CASSRYRGVDTDTQYF. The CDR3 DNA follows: TGCGCCAGCAGCCGTTATCGAGGGGTCGACACAGATACGCAGTATTTT.

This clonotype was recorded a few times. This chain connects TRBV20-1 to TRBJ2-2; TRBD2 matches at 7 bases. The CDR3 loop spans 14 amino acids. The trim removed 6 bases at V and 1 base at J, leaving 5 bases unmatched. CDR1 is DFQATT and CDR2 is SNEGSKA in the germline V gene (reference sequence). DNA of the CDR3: TGCAGTGCAACCCAGCGGGGGAACACCGGGGAGCTGTTTTTT. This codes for CSATQRGNTGELFF.